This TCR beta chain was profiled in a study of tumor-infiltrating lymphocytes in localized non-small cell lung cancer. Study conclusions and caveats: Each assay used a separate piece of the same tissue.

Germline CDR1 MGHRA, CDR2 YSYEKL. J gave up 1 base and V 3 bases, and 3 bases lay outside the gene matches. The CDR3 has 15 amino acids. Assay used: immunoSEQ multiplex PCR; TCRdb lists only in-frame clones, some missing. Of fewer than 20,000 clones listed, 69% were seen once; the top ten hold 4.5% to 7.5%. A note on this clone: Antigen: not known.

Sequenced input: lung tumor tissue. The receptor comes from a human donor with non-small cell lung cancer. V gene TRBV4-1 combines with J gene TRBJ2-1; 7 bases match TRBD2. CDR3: CASSQASGSYNEQFF. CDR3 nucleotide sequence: TGCGCCAGCAGCCAGGCTAGCGGTTCCTACAATGAGCAGTTCTTC.